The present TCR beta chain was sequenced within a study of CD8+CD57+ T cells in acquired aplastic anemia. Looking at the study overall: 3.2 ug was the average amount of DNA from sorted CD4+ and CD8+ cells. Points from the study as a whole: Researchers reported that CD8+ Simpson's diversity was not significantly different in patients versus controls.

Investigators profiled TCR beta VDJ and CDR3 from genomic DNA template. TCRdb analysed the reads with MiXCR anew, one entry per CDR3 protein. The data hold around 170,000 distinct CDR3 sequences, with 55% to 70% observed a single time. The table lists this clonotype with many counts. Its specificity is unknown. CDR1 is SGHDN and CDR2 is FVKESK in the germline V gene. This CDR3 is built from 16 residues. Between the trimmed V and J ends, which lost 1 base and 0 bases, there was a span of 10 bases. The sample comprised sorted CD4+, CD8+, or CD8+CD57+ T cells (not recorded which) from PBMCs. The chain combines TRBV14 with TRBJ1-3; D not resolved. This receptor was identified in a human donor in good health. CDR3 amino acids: CASSQGYGNSGNTIYF. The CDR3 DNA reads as TGTGCCAGCAGCCAAGGCTACGGAAACTCTGGAAACACCATATATTTT.